The 23 T cell receptor beta chains presented below share a single source sample, sequenced in a study of shared clonotypes between healthy human individuals (dated by TCRdb to the early 2020s). The library was built by means of the immunoSEQ multiplex PCR assay. This is the immuneACCESS table as TCRdb keeps it, with only in-frame sequences that have V and J called. A part of the clones is gone; compared with another copy, unresolved V genes explain less than half, and the rest is unexplained. The sample data list over a million clones, and about 74% of these were observed just once. The ten largest clones take up about 1.5% of the sample. The sequenced sample consisted of memory CD4+ T cells sorted from blood. The intended sense of this specimen's cell subset or site label: CD45RA-negative fraction. The receptors were gathered from a man aged 18 to 29 in good health.

The J gene is TRBJ1-1, the V gene TRBV5-1, with no clear D. The germline CDR1 and CDR2 sequences are SGHRS and YFSETQ. The CDR3 runs 14 residues. V was pared by 1 base and J by 0 bases, with 7 bases between. CDR3 in DNA: TGCGCCAGCAGCTTGAATGGATTGAACACTGAAGCTTTCTTT. Protein: CASSLNGLNTEAFF.

To note about this clone: Germline is not matched at one junction end, which may reflect a read error. The chain combines TRBV4-1 with TRBJ2-4, with a weak D call TRBD2 (6 bases). Germline V gives CDR1 MGHRA, CDR2 YSYEKL. This CDR3 is built from 13 residues. Here the CDR3 DNA reads TGCGCCAGCAGCCAGTCACTTAAGGGAGGCCCGCACTTC. Its translation: CASSQSLKGGPHF.

This chain joins TRBV19 and TRBJ2-7, with 7 bases identical to TRBD2. CDR1 and CDR2 (germline): LNHDA, SQIVND (reference sequence). V shed 5 bases and J 2 bases; nucleotides not matched to a gene: 3. The CDR3 totals 13 residues. The CDR3 sequence is CASSGGETYEQYF. The CDR3 DNA reads TGTGCCAGTAGTGGGGGGGAGACCTACGAGCAGTACTTC.

V is TRBV5-6 and J is TRBJ1-2; D is possibly TRBD1 (6 bases). The CDR3 is 14 residues long. Between the trimmed V and J ends, which lost 0 bases and 10 bases, there was a span of 16 bases. Germline V CDR1 and CDR2: SGHDT, YYEEEE. This chain's CDR3 is CASSLGAGANFYTF. The DNA for the CDR3 is TGTGCCAGCAGCTTGGGGGCGGGGGCCAATTTCTACACCTTC.

There are a few counts of this clone. The chain links TRBV6-4 to TRBJ2-7; a weak D match, TRBD1 (6 bases). V shed 7 bases and J shed 3 bases, with 10 bases lying between them. Germline V gene data show CDR1 as MRHNA and CDR2 as SNTAGT. The CDR3 is 12 residues long. CDR3 residues: CASKGDIYEQYF. The CDR3 coding sequence is TGTGCCAGCAAGGGGGATATCTACGAGCAGTACTTC.

The rearrangement uses TRBV5-1 and TRBJ2-7; D gene ambiguous. Trimming removed 2 bases from V and 3 bases from J, with 15 bases in between. Per germline, CDR1 SGHRS and CDR2 YFSETQ. The CDR3 runs to 15 residues. CDR3 sequence (DNA): TGCGCCAGCAGCTTTGACACCCTCGGTATCTACGAGCAGTACTTC. Translated: CASSFDTLGIYEQYF.

The CDR3 protein is CASRPLTGTGGIRNTEAFF. CDR3 DNA: TGTGCCAGCAGACCTCTCACCGGGACAGGGGGCATCAGGAACACTGAAGCTTTCTTT. V gene TRBV27 combines with J gene TRBJ1-1, with 12 bases identical to TRBD1. J was trimmed by 1 base and V by 6 bases; bases with no gene match: 15. The CDR3 extends over 19 amino acids. The germline CDR1 and CDR2 sequences are MNHEY and SMNVEV (reference sequence).

V gene TRBV7-6 combines with J gene TRBJ2-5; 8 nucleotides agree with TRBD1. CDR3 length: 16 residues. Germline CDR1 is SGHVS and CDR2 is FNYEAQ. Losses at the gene ends were 4 bases for V and 4 bases for J; bases not matched to a gene: 11. The CDR3 is CASSWTGTGVGETQYF. The CDR3 DNA sequence: TGTGCCAGCAGCTGGACCGGGACAGGAGTCGGAGAGACCCAGTACTTC. Filled out from reference TRBV7-6 and TRBJ2-5, the complete variable domain reads GAGVSQSPRYKVTKRGQDVALRCDPISGHVSLYWYRQALGQGPEFLTYFNYEAQQDKSGLPNDRFSAERPEGSISTLTIQRTEQRDSAMYRCASSWTGTGVGETQYFGPGTRLLVL.

V and J are TRBV7-2 and TRBJ2-3; D is unresolved. Germline V CDR1 and CDR2: SGHTA, FQGNSA. The CDR3 is made up of 15 amino acids. V was clipped by 0 bases and J by 2 bases, with 9 bases between them. In nucleotides, the CDR3 is TGTGCCAGCAGCTTAGCTTGGGCAAACACAGATACGCAGTATTTT. Translated, it gives CASSLAWANTDTQYF.

The V and J genes are TRBV9 and TRBJ1-5, with TRBD1 matching 8 bases. V lost 3 bases, J lost 4 bases, and 6 bases stayed unmatched. There are 15 residues in the CDR3. The germline gives CDR1 SGDLS, CDR2 YYNGEE. The CDR3 sequence: CASSANRDRNQPQHF. CDR3 nucleotide sequence: TGTGCCAGCAGCGCCAACCGGGACAGGAATCAGCCCCAGCATTTT.

The V call is TRBV11-1, the J call TRBJ2-7, with TRBD1 matching over 9 bases. The trim removed 3 bases at V and 2 bases at J, leaving 5 bases unmatched. CDR1 and CDR2 (germline): SGHAT, FQDESV (reference sequence). CDR3 length equals 15 residues. CDR3: CASSFGTGFTYEQYF. CDR3 in DNA: TGTGCCAGCAGCTTCGGGACAGGGTTCACCTACGAGCAGTACTTC.

A word on this clone: Its ends do not fully match the called genes, so a read error is possible. The chain recombines TRBV2 with TRBJ1-1; tentative D call: TRBD1 (6 bases). The CDR3 runs to 12 residues. Germline CDR1 and CDR2: SNHLY and FYNNEI. CDR3 in amino acids: CASSEETGQRTF. CDR3 DNA: TGTGCCAGCAGTGAAGAGACTGGACAGCGGACCTTT.

The chain employs TRBV5-1 and TRBJ2-1; no clear D gene. The CDR3 is 15 residues long. The V and J ends lost 2 bases and 0 bases respectively, with 9 bases between them. Germline-derived CDR1 and CDR2 are SGHRS and YFSETQ. The CDR3 sequence is CASSFVADSYNEQFF. As DNA, the CDR3 is TGCGCCAGCAGCTTCGTGGCAGACTCCTACAATGAGCAGTTCTTC.

V gene TRBV5-4 combines with J gene TRBJ2-1; 9 nucleotides line up with TRBD2. Per the germline V gene, CDR1 is SGHNT and CDR2 is YYREEE (reference sequence). The V and J ends lost 0 bases and 6 bases, in that order; junction bases with no gene match: 7. This CDR3 region has 16 residues. CDR3 DNA: TGTGCCAGCAGCTTGGTAGGGACTAGCCGGCTCAATGAGCAGTTCTTC. Protein product: CASSLVGTSRLNEQFF.

The rearrangement uses TRBV7-2 and TRBJ1-2; possibly TRBD1 for D (5 bases). The V end was cut by 4 bases, the J end by 8 bases, with 17 bases between. The germline gives CDR1 SGHTA, CDR2 FQGNSA. This CDR3 is built from 14 residues. The CDR3 sequence: CASSSGPVLGGYTF. For the CDR3, the DNA is TGTGCCAGCAGCTCGGGACCCGTGTTAGGGGGCTACACCTTC.

The V gene is TRBV25-1, the J gene TRBJ2-3; D not certain. The CDR3 is 12 residues long. CDR1 and CDR2 (germline): MGHDK, SYGVNS. V lost 4 bases to trimming and J lost 4 bases, with 6 bases between them. The CDR3: CASSGPADTQYF. CDR3 in DNA: TGTGCCAGCAGTGGACCTGCAGATACGCAGTATTTT. The full variable domain, with the rest looked up from reference TRBV25-1 and TRBJ2-3, is EADIYQTPRYLVIGTGKKITLECSQTMGHDKMYWYQQDPGMELHLIHYSYGVNSTEKGDLSSESTVSRIRTEHFPLTLESARPSHTSQYLCASSGPADTQYFGPGTRLTVL.

The count of this clone is one. The chain carries TRBV28 and TRBJ1-3; 8 bases fit TRBD1. J was trimmed by 3 bases and V by 7 bases; bases with no gene match: 8. The CDR3 sequence is 15 residues long. Germline V CDR1 and CDR2: MDHEN, SYDVKM. CDR3: CASTTGGTVGNTIYF. Written as DNA, the CDR3 is TGTGCCAGCACTACAGGGGGAACGGTTGGAAACACCATATATTTT.

V gene TRBV4-1 combines with J gene TRBJ2-3; D possibly matches TRBD1 or TRBD2 (6 bases each). The CDR3 has 14 residues. V lost 5 bases to trimming and J lost 4 bases, with 13 bases between them. Germline CDR1 MGHRA, CDR2 YSYEKL. The CDR3 coding sequence is TGCGCCAGCAGCTTGGATGGGGGGCCAGATACGCAGTATTTT. It specifies CASSLDGGPDTQYF.

The chain joins TRBV7-9 to TRBJ1-1; D is undetermined. The CDR3 length is 12 residues. V lost 8 bases to trimming and J lost 4 bases, with 11 bases between them. Germline values: CDR1 SEHNR, CDR2 FQNEAQ (reference sequence). CDR3 coding DNA: TGTGCCAGCGGAGGCCAGAGCACTGAAGCTTTCTTT. Translation: CASGGQSTEAFF.

This sequence joins TRBV6-5 and TRBJ2-2; 10 bases are a match to TRBD1. This CDR3 comprises 14 residues. Losses at the gene ends were 6 bases for V and 6 bases for J; bases not matched to a gene: 4. Germline CDR1 is MNHEY and CDR2 is SVGAGI. CDR3 nucleotides: TGTGCCAGCAGCCGGGGACAGGGGCCCGGGGAGCTGTTTTTT. Translating it yields CASSRGQGPGELFF.

In its sample, this clone was seen once. The rearrangement uses TRBV30 and TRBJ1-1; D is unclear. V lost 2 bases and J lost 0, with 13 bases in between. Germline assignment: CDR1 GTSNPN and CDR2 SVGIG (reference sequence). This CDR3 is 15 amino acids long. The CDR3 nucleotides read TGTGCCTGGAGTTTTCCGGGAGTCATGAACACTGAAGCTTTCTTT. It encodes CAWSFPGVMNTEAFF.

The chain joins TRBV19 to TRBJ2-1; D call uncertain. The germline V gene has CDR1 LNHDA and CDR2 SQIVND (reference sequence). This CDR3 comprises 16 residues. The ends were cut back, 1 base at V and 0 bases at J, with 10 bases in the middle. The CDR3: CASSIVGNGSYNEQFF. In DNA, the CDR3 is TGTGCCAGTAGTATAGTCGGCAACGGCTCCTACAATGAGCAGTTCTTC.

This chain links TRBV5-6 with TRBJ1-2; D is unresolved. The CDR3 has 14 residues. Per germline, CDR1 SGHDT and CDR2 YYEEEE. The germline V and J ends were trimmed by 3 bases and 4 bases, with 13 bases remaining between them. This chain's CDR3 is CASSSFSQLYGYTF. In DNA form, the CDR3 reads TGTGCCAGCAGCTCCTTTTCTCAGCTCTATGGCTACACCTTC.